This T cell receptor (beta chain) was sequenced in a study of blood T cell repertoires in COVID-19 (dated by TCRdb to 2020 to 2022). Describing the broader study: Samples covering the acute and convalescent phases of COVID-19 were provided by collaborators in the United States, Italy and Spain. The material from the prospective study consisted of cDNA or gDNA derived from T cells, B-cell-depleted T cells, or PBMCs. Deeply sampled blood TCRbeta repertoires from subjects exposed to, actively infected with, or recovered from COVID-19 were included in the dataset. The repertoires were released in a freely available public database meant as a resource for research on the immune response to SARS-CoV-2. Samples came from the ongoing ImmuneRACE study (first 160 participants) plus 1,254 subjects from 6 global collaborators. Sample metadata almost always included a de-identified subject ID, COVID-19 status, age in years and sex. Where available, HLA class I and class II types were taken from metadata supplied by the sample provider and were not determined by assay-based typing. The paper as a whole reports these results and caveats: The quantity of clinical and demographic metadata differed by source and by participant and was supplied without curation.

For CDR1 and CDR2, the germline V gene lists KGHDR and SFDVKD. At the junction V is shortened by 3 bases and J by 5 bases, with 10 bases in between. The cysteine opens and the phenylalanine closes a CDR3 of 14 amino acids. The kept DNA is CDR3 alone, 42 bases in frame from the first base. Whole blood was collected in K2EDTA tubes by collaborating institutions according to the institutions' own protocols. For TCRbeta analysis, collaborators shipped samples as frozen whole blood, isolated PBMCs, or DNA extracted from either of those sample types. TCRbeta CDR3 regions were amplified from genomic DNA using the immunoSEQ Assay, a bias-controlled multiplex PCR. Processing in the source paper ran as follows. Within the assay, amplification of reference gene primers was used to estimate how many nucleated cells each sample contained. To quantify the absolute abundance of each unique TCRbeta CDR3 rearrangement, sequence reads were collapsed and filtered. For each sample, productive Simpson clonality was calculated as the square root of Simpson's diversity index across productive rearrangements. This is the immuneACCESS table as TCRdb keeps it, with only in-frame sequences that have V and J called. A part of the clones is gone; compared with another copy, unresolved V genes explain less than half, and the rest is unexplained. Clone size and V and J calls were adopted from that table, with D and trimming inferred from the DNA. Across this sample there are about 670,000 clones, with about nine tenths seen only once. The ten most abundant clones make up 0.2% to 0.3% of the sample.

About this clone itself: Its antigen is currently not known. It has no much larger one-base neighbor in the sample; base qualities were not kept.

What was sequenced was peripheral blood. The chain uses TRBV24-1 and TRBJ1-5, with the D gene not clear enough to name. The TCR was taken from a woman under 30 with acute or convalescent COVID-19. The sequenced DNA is TGTGCCACCAGTGATAGAAATCCGGATCAGCCCCAGCATTTT. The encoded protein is CATSDRNPDQPQHF.